This TCR beta chain stems from a study of CD8 T cells in ankylosing spondylitis. About this clonotype itself: No antigen is known for it.

Libraries for TCR beta were made by quantitative 5'-RACE with molecular barcodes. TCRdb independently ran MiXCR on the 5' RACE reads; one entry per CDR3 protein. The table lists 350,000 to 550,000 distinct CDR3 sequences, roughly a quarter of them singletons. Study observations and caveats: Reported data indicate significant enrichment of disease-linked clones within matched ankylosing spondylitis synovial fluid. A CD8+ phenotype characterized the disease-linked clones, which were relatively rare in peripheral blood. The study identified a TCR beta motif of under ten highly homologous variants that appeared characteristic of ankylosing spondylitis blood.

The CDR3 is 13 amino acids. Germline values: CDR1 SGHDT, CDR2 YYEEEE. Trimming removed 3 bases at V and 4 bases at J, with 8 bases between. This rearrangement joins TRBV5-6 to TRBJ1-5; D is ambiguous. The clonotype was recovered from a male donor with ankylosing spondylitis. Sequenced material: blood, either unsorted or a sorted T cell fraction (not recorded which). The CDR3 loop is CASSSRLNQPQHF. In DNA form, the CDR3 reads TGTGCCAGCAGCTCGAGGTTGAATCAGCCCCAGCATTTT.